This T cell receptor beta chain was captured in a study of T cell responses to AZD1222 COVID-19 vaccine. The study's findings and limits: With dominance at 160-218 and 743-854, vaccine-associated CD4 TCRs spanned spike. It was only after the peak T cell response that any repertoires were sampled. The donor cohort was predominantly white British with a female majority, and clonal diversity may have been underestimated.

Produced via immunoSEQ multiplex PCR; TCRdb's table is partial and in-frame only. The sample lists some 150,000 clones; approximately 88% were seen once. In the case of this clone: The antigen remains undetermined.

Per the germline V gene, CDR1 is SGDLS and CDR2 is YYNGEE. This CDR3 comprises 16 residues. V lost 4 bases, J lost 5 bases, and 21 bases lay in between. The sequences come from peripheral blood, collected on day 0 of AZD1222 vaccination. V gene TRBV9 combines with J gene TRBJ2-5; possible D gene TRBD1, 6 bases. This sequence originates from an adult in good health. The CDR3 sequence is CASSINPQGDRETQYF. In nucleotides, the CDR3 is TGTGCCAGCAGCATCAACCCACAGGGTGATCGGGAGACCCAGTACTTC.